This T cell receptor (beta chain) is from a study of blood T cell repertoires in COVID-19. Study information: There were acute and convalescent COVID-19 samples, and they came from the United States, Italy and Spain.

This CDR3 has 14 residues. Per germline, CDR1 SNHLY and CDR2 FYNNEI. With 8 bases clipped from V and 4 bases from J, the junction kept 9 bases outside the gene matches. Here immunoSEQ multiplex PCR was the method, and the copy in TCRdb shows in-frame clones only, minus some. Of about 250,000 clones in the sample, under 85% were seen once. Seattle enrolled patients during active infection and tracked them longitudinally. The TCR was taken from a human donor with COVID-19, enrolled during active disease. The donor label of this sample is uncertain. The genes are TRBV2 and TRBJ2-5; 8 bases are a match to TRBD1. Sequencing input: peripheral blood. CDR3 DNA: TGTGCCAGCCTCCGGACAGGGCTGGGAGAGACCCAGTACTTC. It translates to CASLRTGLGETQYF.